This T cell receptor (beta chain) was captured in a study of shared clonotypes between healthy human individuals. The CDR3 extends over 19 amino acids. V shed 3 bases, J shed 2 bases, and the junction held 12 bases outside the gene matches. The V gene's germline CDR1 is MNHEY and CDR2 SMNVEV (reference sequence). TCRdb keeps only in-frame clones here, not all; method: immunoSEQ multiplex PCR. The data show some 240,000 clones, 65% to 70% seen once. The receptor was derived from a man aged 25-45 years in good health. This chain connects TRBV27 to TRBJ2-1; TRBD2 matches 11 bases. Material: memory CD4+ T cells sorted from blood. Specified subset: CD45RA-negative fraction. CDR3 in DNA: TGTGCCAGCAGTTTTTTCCACTTGACTAGCGGGACTACCTACAATGAGCAGTTCTTC. Translated, it gives CASSFFHLTSGTTYNEQFF.